Listed here are 19 T cell receptor beta chains from one sample, sequenced in a study of T cells expressing NK-cell markers. TCRdb reanalyzed the 5' RACE reads, giving one entry per CDR3 protein sequence and no DNA. In total, the table holds about 430,000 distinct CDR3 sequences. What was sequenced was blood T cells: a sorted CD56 or NKG2C T cell subset, CD4+ or CD8+ T cells, or bulk PBMC T cells (not recorded which). These receptor sequences come from a woman aged 50 to 60 in good health.

J is TRBJ2-7 and V is TRBV5-1; TCRdb calls TRBD2, which cannot be checked without DNA. The CDR3 sequence is 14 residues long. Per the germline V gene, CDR1 is SGHRS and CDR2 is YFSETQ. The CDR3 loop reads CASIGTSRCVEQYF.

This rearrangement joins TRBV7-8 to TRBJ2-7. CDR1 SGHVS and CDR2 FQNEAQ come from the germline V gene. There are 15 residues in the CDR3. The CDR3 sequence: CASSATSILNYEQYF.

This chain links TRBV29-1 with TRBJ2-7; TCRdb calls TRBD1, which cannot be checked without DNA. The CDR3 is 15 amino acids. Germline V gene sequence: CDR1 SQVTM, CDR2 ANQGSEA. CDR3 loop: CSVSTGGEGVAEQYF.

This chain connects TRBV6-5 to TRBJ2-3; checking the TCRdb D call of TRBD1 is not possible without DNA. CDR3 length: 14 residues. Germline CDR1 and CDR2: MNHEY and SVGAGI. This CDR3 reads CASRPDRNTDTQYF.

The rearrangement uses TRBV12-3 or TRBV12-4 and TRBJ2-6; TCRdb picks TRBD1, but there is no DNA to check that call. This CDR3 comprises 16 residues. CDR3 protein: CASRDNGGFGANVLTF.

This chain links TRBV24-1 with TRBJ2-1; TCRdb proposes TRBD2, but this gene call is untestable without DNA. Germline-derived CDR1 and CDR2 are KGHDR and SFDVKD. The CDR3 runs 20 residues. The CDR3 loop reads CATSDLHVSSGRASYNEQFF.

The chain has TRBV5-5 and TRBJ1-1. The CDR3 totals 14 residues. CDR1 and CDR2 from the germline V gene are SGHKS and YYEKEE (reference sequence). CDR3 sequence: CASSYVRIKTEAFF.

The chain uses TRBV12-3 or TRBV12-4 and TRBJ2-3; there is no DNA to check the TCRdb D call of TRBD1. This CDR3 spans 12 amino acids. CDR3 sequence: CASSFWGLGQYF.

The rearrangement joins TRBV9 to TRBJ2-1. Germline V gives CDR1 SGDLS, CDR2 YYNGEE. This CDR3 is 14 amino acids long. Here the CDR3 reads CASSPLMRNNEQFF.

The chain joins TRBV6-5 to TRBJ2-1; the D call of TRBD2 rests on TCRdb alone, since no DNA is present to check it. This CDR3 contains 16 residues. Germline CDR1 MNHEY, CDR2 SVGAGI. The CDR3 spells CASTIPYSGRYNEQFF.

The chain has TRBV12-3 or TRBV12-4 and TRBJ1-2; the TRBD1 assignment by TCRdb is unverifiable without DNA. This CDR3 is built from 14 residues. CDR3 sequence: CASTPKAQGDGYTF.

The chain uses TRBV5-1 and TRBJ1-2; checking the TCRdb D call of TRBD1 is not possible without DNA. This CDR3 spans 14 amino acids. Looked up from germline, CDR1 is SGHRS and CDR2 is YFSETQ. CDR3: CASSLERGAYGYTF.

The J gene is TRBJ2-6, the V gene TRBV27. The CDR3 consists of 17 residues. The V gene's germline CDR1 is MNHEY and CDR2 SMNVEV (reference sequence). The CDR3 sequence: CASSLFGGTAGANVLTF.

The chain uses TRBV12-3 or TRBV12-4 and TRBJ1-6; checking the TCRdb D call of TRBD1 is not possible without DNA. CDR3 length: 14 residues. The CDR3 here is CASGGTGVNSPLHF.

The chain combines TRBV12-3 or TRBV12-4 with TRBJ1-2; TCRdb indicates TRBD1, and absent DNA this call remains unverified. CDR3 size: 12 residues. CDR3 residues: CASSRTAFGYTF.

The J gene is TRBJ2-1, the V gene TRBV27; TCRdb's assignment of TRBD1 cannot be checked, as there is no DNA. Per the germline V gene, CDR1 is MNHEY and CDR2 is SMNVEV (reference sequence). There are 13 residues in the CDR3. Here the CDR3 reads CASSLWASNEQFF.

This chain links TRBV6-5 with TRBJ2-2; TCRdb's assignment of TRBD1 cannot be checked, as there is no DNA. CDR1 and CDR2 (germline): MNHEY, SVGAGI. The CDR3 is 14 residues long. The CDR3 here is CASSFNLGAGELFF.

The V call is TRBV6-4, the J call TRBJ1-2; the D gene TCRdb calls, TRBD1, cannot be checked with no DNA. Germline assignment: CDR1 MRHNA and CDR2 SNTAGT. This CDR3 is built from 15 residues. The CDR3 loop is CASSDSRTGRYGYTF.

The chain links TRBV6-5 to TRBJ1-1; TCRdb lists TRBD1, though no DNA is available to test this call. Per the germline V gene, CDR1 is MNHEY and CDR2 is SVGAGI. This CDR3 region has 11 residues. This chain's CDR3 is CASLQGTEAFF.